This is a list of T cell receptor beta chains from one sample in a study of regulatory T cells in long-lasting Graves disease. TCRdb passed the multiplex PCR reads through MiXCR, listing each CDR3 protein once. The sample records roughly 560,000 distinct CDR3 sequences, 12% being singletons. These data were also reused for a study on T cells in Graves' hyperthyroidism and ophthalmopathy.

Here the sequenced sample was peripheral blood mononuclear cells (PBMCs), taken at new diagnosis, from a patient treated with antithyroid drugs. These receptors originate from a woman aged 25 to 39 with Graves disease. Both conserved end residues are part of each CDR3. Each record gives: V gene, clone size, J gene, D gene, CDR3 DNA, CDR3 protein. The D gene is left open where the match is weak. Clone size is shown for a subset of rows, as once, few, many or a class of expanded clone.

>TRBV6-5|many|TRBJ2-3|-
TGTGCCAGCAGTTACTCGATAGCCGATACGCAGTATTTT
CASSYSIADTQYF
>TRBV6-1|few|TRBJ1-6|TRBD1
TGTGCCAGCAGTGAGATGGGACAGTTCAATTCACCCCTCCACTTT
CASSEMGQFNSPLHF
>TRBV30|many|TRBJ1-5|TRBD1
TGTGCCTGGATGGGACAGGGGGCAAGTCAGCCCCAGCATTTT
CAWMGQGASQPQHF
>TRBV24-1|many|TRBJ1-1|-
TGTGCCACCAGTGTTCGAGGGAGTACTGAAGCTTTCTTT
CATSVRGSTEAFF
>TRBV6-1|few|TRBJ2-3|TRBD2
TGTGCCAGCAGGCCGTTGACCCTAGCGGGAGATGACACAGATACGCAGTATTTT
CASRPLTLAGDDTDTQYF
>TRBV10-2|many|TRBJ2-2|-
TGCGCCAGCAGTGAAGTTAGGGGACACGGGGAGCTGTTTTTT
CASSEVRGHGELFF
>TRBV7-9|-|TRBJ2-6|-
TGTGCCAGCAGCTCGCAACCAGGGTTTAGTAATGAGGCCAACGTCCTGACTTTC
CASSSQPGFSNEANVLTF
>TRBV27|many|TRBJ1-2|-
TGTGCCAGCAGTTCCTCCCCCAGGGACTATGGCTACACCTTC
CASSSSPRDYGYTF
>TRBV7-2|-|TRBJ2-2|TRBD2
TGTGCCAGCAGCTTATTGGCGGGAGGGGACACCGGGGAGCTGTTTTTT
CASSLLAGGDTGELFF
>TRBV12-3/TRBV12-4|-|TRBJ2-3|-
TGTGCCAGCAGTTTCGTTACGGAGGCCGTCACGCAGTATTTT
CASSFVTEAVTQYF
>TRBV2|many|TRBJ2-7|-
TGTGCCAGCAGTTACGGGCCCTACGAGCAGTACTTC
CASSYGPYEQYF
>TRBV2|many|TRBJ1-5|-
TGTGCCAGCAGTGAAATGGAGGGGACCTATCAGCCCCAGCATTTT
CASSEMEGTYQPQHF
>TRBV2|few|TRBJ1-5|TRBD1
TGTGCCAGCACCGCCGCCCCTCTGGGACAGCATCAGCCCCAGCATTTT
CASTAAPLGQHQPQHF
>TRBV6-1|-|TRBJ2-7|-
TGTGCCAGCAGTCCCGGAATGTTGGGGGGCGAGCAGTACTTC
CASSPGMLGGEQYF
>TRBV5-6|-|TRBJ2-7|-
TGTGCCAGCAGCTTGGTTGGAGTCGCCTACGAGCAGTACTTC
CASSLVGVAYEQYF
>TRBV12-3/TRBV12-4|many|TRBJ1-1|-
TGTGCCAGCAGCTTTACAGGGTTGAACACTGAAGCTTTCTTT
CASSFTGLNTEAFF
>TRBV10-2|many|TRBJ1-2|-
TGCGCCAGCAGCGATCTTACTCTGGAGCCTAACTATGGCTACACCTTC
CASSDLTLEPNYGYTF
>TRBV4-1|many|TRBJ1-2|TRBD1
TGCGCCAGCAGCCAACCCCGGACAGGCCAGATCTATGGCTACACCTTC
CASSQPRTGQIYGYTF
>TRBV11-2|many|TRBJ2-7|TRBD2
TGTGCCAGCAGTGGGAGGGCCTCCTACGAGCAGTACTTC
CASSGRASYEQYF
>TRBV5-5|many|TRBJ2-2|-
TGTGCCAGCAGCCTCGGGACTCATAACACCGGGGAGCTGTTTTTT
CASSLGTHNTGELFF
>TRBV18|many|TRBJ1-2|TRBD1
TGTGCCAGCTCCCCTGACAGGGGAGGCTACACCTTC
CASSPDRGGYTF
>TRBV2|many|TRBJ2-3|-
TGTGCTACTCAGTGGGGTTGGACAGATACGCAGTATTTT
CATQWGWTDTQYF
>TRBV4-1|-|TRBJ2-1|TRBD2
TGCGCCAGCAGCCAAGCCGCCGGGACTAGCGGGATGAATGAGCAGTTCTTC
CASSQAAGTSGMNEQFF
>TRBV12-3/TRBV12-4|many|TRBJ1-5|-
TGTGCCAGCAACGCAGGACGTTGGAATCAGCCCCAGCATTTT
CASNAGRWNQPQHF
>TRBV18|many|TRBJ1-5|-
TGTGCCAGCTCACCGGCCCAGGTATCCAATCAGCCCCAGCATTTT
CASSPAQVSNQPQHF
>TRBV5-1|few|TRBJ2-4|-
TGCGCCAGCAGCCAAGGAGGGGGCTCGGGAAACATTCAGTACTTC
CASSQGGGSGNIQYF
>TRBV5-1|-|TRBJ1-2|-
TGCGCCAGCAGTTGGCCAGGAGATTATGGCTACACCTTC
CASSWPGDYGYTF
>TRBV12-5|many|TRBJ1-5|-
TGTGCTAGTGGTTTGGTACCACGGAATAGCAATCAGCCCCAGCATTTT
CASGLVPRNSNQPQHF
>TRBV9|-|TRBJ2-4|-
TGTGCCAGCAGCTCTCTCGAGGGCTGGGGAAACATTCAGTACTTC
CASSSLEGWGNIQYF
>TRBV19|many|TRBJ2-7|-
TGTGCCAGTGGATTCGCCACAACATCCTACGAGCAGTACTTC
CASGFATTSYEQYF
>TRBV19|-|TRBJ1-5|-
TGTGCCAGTAGCTTAAGGGCTTCATGGGCCCAGCATTTT
CASSLRASWAQHF
>TRBV7-9|few|TRBJ1-5|-
TGTGCCAGCAGCCCCGACAGCTTCAATCAGCCCCAGCATTTT
CASSPDSFNQPQHF
>TRBV7-9|-|TRBJ1-2|-
TGTGCCAGCAGCTTACCCCTGGGGGAGAACTATGGCTACACCTTC
CASSLPLGENYGYTF
>TRBV6-1|many|TRBJ1-5|-
TGTGCCAGCAGGGCAGGTAGCAATCAGCCCCAGCATTTT
CASRAGSNQPQHF
>TRBV20-1|-|TRBJ2-7|TRBD2
TGCAGTGCTAGAAGGGTGGGACTAGCGTCCCCCTACGAGCAGTACTTC
CSARRVGLASPYEQYF
>TRBV20-1|many|TRBJ2-3|TRBD2
TGCAGTGCAACGGCCCGGACTAGCGGAATATTAGATACGCAGTATTTT
CSATARTSGILDTQYF
>TRBV18|few|TRBJ2-5|TRBD2
TGTGCCAGCTCACCAATTGCTAGCGGGAGCCGGGATCCCGGAGAGACCCAGTACTTC
CASSPIASGSRDPGETQYF
>TRBV14|many|TRBJ1-6|-
TGTGCCAGCAGCCAGGATTTAGGACCCCTGTTGAGTTCACCCCTCCACTTT
CASSQDLGPLLSSPLHF
>TRBV29-1|many|TRBJ1-1|TRBD1
TGCAGCGTTGTGGACAGGGGCTGGCGGACTGAAGCTTTCTTT
CSVVDRGWRTEAFF
>TRBV10-3|many|TRBJ1-1|TRBD1
TGTGCCATCAGTGAGTCGACGACAGGGACCCAAAACACTGAAGCTTTCTTT
CAISESTTGTQNTEAFF
>TRBV7-9|-|TRBJ2-1|-
TGTGCCAGCAGCTACCCTTCGGGTGAGCAGTTCTTC
CASSYPSGEQFF
>TRBV18|many|TRBJ2-1|TRBD2
TGTGCCAGCTCACCCAGCGGGAGGGGTAGTTCCTACAATGAGCAGTTCTTC
CASSPSGRGSSYNEQFF
>TRBV27|many|TRBJ2-7|TRBD2
TGTGCCAGCAGTTTCTCGCGGGAGGGCCACGAGCAGTACTTC
CASSFSREGHEQYF
>TRBV6-5|few|TRBJ1-2|TRBD1
TGTGCCAGCAGTTACTCGGACAGGGAAACCTATGGCTACACCTTC
CASSYSDRETYGYTF
>TRBV24-1|many|TRBJ2-1|TRBD1
TGTGCCACCAGTGGCTACCCCGGGACAGGGGACGGAGATGAGCAGTTCTTC
CATSGYPGTGDGDEQFF
>TRBV20-1|-|TRBJ1-2|TRBD1
TGCAGTGCTAGAGGGGGGACAGAATTGGGCTACACCTTC
CSARGGTELGYTF
>TRBV30|many|TRBJ2-2|-
TGTGCCTGGAGTTCGAGGGATACCGGGGAGCTGTTTTTT
CAWSSRDTGELFF
>TRBV30|many|TRBJ1-3|-
TGTGCCTGGAGCCTCTCAGTGCCTCCTGGAAACACCATATATTTT
CAWSLSVPPGNTIYF
>TRBV27|many|TRBJ1-5|TRBD1
TGTGCCAGCAGCAAACAGGGGTCGAGTCAGCCCCAGCATTTT
CASSKQGSSQPQHF
>TRBV20-1|many|TRBJ1-3|-
TGCAGTGCTAGTACGTCCGGGACGGCTCGAAACACCATATATTTT
CSASTSGTARNTIYF
>TRBV7-6|many|TRBJ2-1|-
TGTGCCAGCAGCCCCCTCCAGCGAGCAATTTACAATGAGCAGTTCTTC
CASSPLQRAIYNEQFF
>TRBV6-2/TRBV6-3|-|TRBJ2-7|TRBD2
TGTGCCAGCAGTTACTCGGGTAGCGGGAGACTAGGCGAGCAGTACTTC
CASSYSGSGRLGEQYF
>TRBV6-2/TRBV6-3|few|TRBJ2-3|-
TGTGCCAGCAGTACCGCTCCGGGAAACACAGATACGCAGTATTTT
CASSTAPGNTDTQYF
>TRBV20-1|many|TRBJ2-5|-
TGCAGTGCTGGCAGGGGATACGAGACCCAGTACTTC
CSAGRGYETQYF
>TRBV5-1|-|TRBJ2-6|-
TGCGCCAGCAGCAGGAGTAGAACGAGCTCTGGGGCCAACGTCCTGACTTTC
CASSRSRTSSGANVLTF
>TRBV5-1|many|TRBJ2-7|-
TGCGCCAGCAGCTCGTCGGCCGGGACCCTCTACGAGCAGTACTTC
CASSSSAGTLYEQYF